Sequencing of this T cell receptor beta chain was carried out in a study of control samples from healthy donors and cancer patients. TCRdb's copy holds only in-frame clones and misses some; the assay was immunoSEQ multiplex PCR. The data hold roughly 130,000 clones, with roughly 94% observed a single time. Germline V gives CDR1 SEHNR, CDR2 FQNEAQ (reference sequence). The CDR3 contains 13 residues. V shed 4 bases and J 6 bases; nucleotides not matched to a gene: 3. The sequenced sample consisted of blood. The rearrangement links TRBV7-9 to TRBJ2-1; 7 bases match TRBD1. This TCR was recovered from a man younger than 45 in good health. The CDR3 DNA sequence: TGTGCCAGCAGCTCAGGGGGATTCAATGAGCAGTTCTTC. It encodes CASSSGGFNEQFF.